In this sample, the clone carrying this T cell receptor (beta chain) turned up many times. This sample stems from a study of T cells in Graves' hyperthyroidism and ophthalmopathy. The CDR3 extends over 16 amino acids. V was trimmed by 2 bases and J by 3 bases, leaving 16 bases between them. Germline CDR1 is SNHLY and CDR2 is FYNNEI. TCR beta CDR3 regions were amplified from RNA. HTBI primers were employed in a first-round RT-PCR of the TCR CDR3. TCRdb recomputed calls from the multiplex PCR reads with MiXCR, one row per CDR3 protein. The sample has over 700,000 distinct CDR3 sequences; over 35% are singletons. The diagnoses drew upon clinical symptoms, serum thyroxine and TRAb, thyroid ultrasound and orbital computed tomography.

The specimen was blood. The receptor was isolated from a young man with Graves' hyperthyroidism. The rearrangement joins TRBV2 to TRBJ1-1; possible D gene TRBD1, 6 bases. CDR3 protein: CASSERRGGTDTEAFF. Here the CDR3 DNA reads TGTGCCAGCAGTGAAAGGCGGGGGGGCACCGACACTGAAGCTTTCTTT.